This passage covers 17 T cell receptor beta chains from one sample sequenced in a study of T-cell reconstitution after alpha-beta-depleted transplantation in children. The TCRbeta library was prepared with unique molecular identifiers. TCRdb reprocessed the PCR reads with MiXCR, giving one entry per CDR3 protein. The sample includes 70,000 to 95,000 distinct CDR3 sequences, 9% to 15% of them seen just once. The sample here was PBMCs from the stem cell graft donor, taken from the stem cell graft. The receptors originated from a human donor who donated a stem cell graft to a child with inherited bone marrow failure.

The sample holds many counts of this clonotype. The CDR3 nucleotides read TGTGCCAGCAGCTTAGCGGTGGGGTGGAGCTCCTACGAGCAGTACTTC. This encodes CASSLAVGWSSYEQYF. V and J are TRBV7-9 and TRBJ2-7; D is uncertain. V lost 0 bases to trimming and J lost 0 bases, with 12 bases between them. Germline V gives CDR1 SEHNR, CDR2 FQNEAQ (reference sequence). The CDR3 length is 16 residues. The full variable domain, completed using reference TRBV7-9 and TRBJ2-7, is DTGVSQNPRHKITKRGQNVTFRCDPISEHNRLYWYRQTLGQGPEFLTYFQNEAQLEKSRLLSDRFSAERPKGSFSTLEIQRTEQGDSAMYLCASSLAVGWSSYEQYFGPGTRLTVT.

The table lists this clonotype with many counts. The chain joins TRBV7-8 to TRBJ2-7; 10 positions agree with TRBD1. Unmatched junction bases numbered 6, after V lost 2 bases and J lost 5 bases. Looked up from germline, CDR1 is SGHVS and CDR2 is FQNEAQ. This CDR3 is built from 15 residues. Here the CDR3 reads CASSLRGQGRHEQYF. The CDR3 DNA reads as TGTGCCAGCAGCTTACGGGGACAGGGGAGGCACGAGCAGTACTTC. The full variable domain, completed using reference TRBV7-8 and TRBJ2-7, is GAGVSQSPRYKVAKRGQDVALRCDPISGHVSLFWYQQALGQGPEFLTYFQNEAQLDKSGLPSDRFFAERPEGSVSTLKIQRTQQEDSAVYLCASSLRGQGRHEQYFGPGTRLTVT.

This clonotype appeared a few times. The V and J genes are TRBV10-3 and TRBJ1-1; D call uncertain. Trimming shortened V by 6 bases and J by 2 bases, and 13 bases separated the two germline ends. CDR1 and CDR2 (germline): ENHRY, SYGVKD. CDR3 length: 14 amino acids. Written as DNA, the CDR3 is TGTGCCATCAGCCTCGCTGGGTCAAACACTGAAGCTTTCTTT. Protein: CAISLAGSNTEAFF.

The chain links TRBV25-1 to TRBJ1-1, with unresolved D. Germline lookup yields CDR1 MGHDK and CDR2 SYGVNS. Trimming pared 9 bases from V and 5 bases from J, leaving 16 bases between. The length of the CDR3 is 13 residues. Here the CDR3 DNA reads TGTGCCAGTAGCCCGCACGGGGTGACTGAAGCTTTCTTT. Translation gives CASSPHGVTEAFF. Full variable domain (remainder filled in from reference TRBV25-1 and TRBJ1-1): EADIYQTPRYLVIGTGKKITLECSQTMGHDKMYWYQQDPGMELHLIHYSYGVNSTEKGDLSSESTVSRIRTEHFPLTLESARPSHTSQYLCASSPHGVTEAFFGQGTRLTVV.

The chain uses TRBV7-9 and TRBJ2-7, with 10 bases lining up with TRBD2. Germline CDR1 reads SEHNR; CDR2 reads FQNEAQ (reference sequence). Unmatched junction bases numbered 11, after V lost 5 bases and J lost 4 bases. This CDR3 contains 16 residues. This CDR3 reads CASSISSGGPSYEQYF. The CDR3 DNA reads as TGTGCCAGCAGCATCTCTAGCGGGGGCCCATCTTACGAGCAGTACTTC.

This clonotype has ten or more counts. The rearrangement uses TRBV7-2 and TRBJ2-7, with TRBD1 matching over 9 bases. The CDR3 is made up of 14 amino acids. The junction had 6 bases not matched to a gene; V was cut back by 5 bases and J by 4 bases. Per germline, CDR1 SGHTA and CDR2 FQGNSA. The CDR3 loop reads CASSPWTGDYEQYF. DNA of the CDR3: TGTGCCAGCAGCCCTTGGACAGGGGATTACGAGCAGTACTTC.

This clonotype was seen a single time. The CDR3 here is CASSQVPGNEQFF. CDR3 DNA: TGTGCCAGCAGCCAAGTTCCGGGGAATGAGCAGTTCTTC. V and J are TRBV14 and TRBJ2-1, with D perhaps matching TRBD2 (5 bases). The CDR3 consists of 13 residues. The germline V gene has CDR1 SGHDN and CDR2 FVKESK. V was cut by 1 base and J by 7 bases, with 8 bases left in between.

This clonotype was picked up a small number of times. V gene TRBV20-1 combines with J gene TRBJ2-2; a weak D match, TRBD2 (6 bases). This CDR3 spans 15 amino acids. V dropped 6 bases and J dropped 1 base, with 15 bases sitting between them. CDR1 is DFQATT and CDR2 is SNEGSKA in the germline V gene (reference sequence). The CDR3 DNA sequence: TGCAGTGCAACCTCGGGGGAGAGGAACACCGGGGAGCTGTTTTTT. Protein: CSATSGERNTGELFF.

This clonotype was counted ten times or more. V gene TRBV2 combines with J gene TRBJ2-3; the match to TRBD2 covers 12 bases. CDR3 length: 16 residues. The V and J ends lost 6 bases and 5 bases, in that order; junction bases with no gene match: 9. CDR1 and CDR2 from the germline V gene are SNHLY and FYNNEI. The CDR3 DNA sequence: TGTGCCAGCAGGGAGACTAGCGGGGGTTGGAGAGATACGCAGTATTTT. Protein product: CASRETSGGWRDTQYF.

Many counts were recorded for this clonotype. Here the CDR3 reads CASSIVGGVTEAFF. The DNA of the CDR3 is TGTGCCAGTAGTATAGTTGGGGGAGTCACTGAAGCTTTCTTT. V usage is TRBV19 and J usage is TRBJ1-1; D perhaps matches TRBD1 (5 bases). V was clipped by 1 base and J by 4 bases, with 10 bases between them. This CDR3 is built from 14 residues. CDR1 is LNHDA, CDR2 SQIVND, per germline (reference sequence).

The chain links TRBV21-1 to TRBJ1-5; the table's D gene call, TRBD1, was not cross checked with the DNA. TRBV21-1 is tagged as a pseudogene. This CDR3 spans 11 amino acids. The CDR3 sequence: CASSWTKPQHF. CDR3 coding DNA: TGTGCCAGCAGCTGGACAAAGCCCCAGCATTTT.

At least ten counts were recorded for this clonotype. The chain recombines TRBV6-1 with TRBJ2-5, with 12 nucleotides matching TRBD2. CDR3 length: 14 amino acids. J lost 6 bases, V lost 6 bases, and 5 bases had no gene match. Germline assignment: CDR1 MNHNS and CDR2 SASEGT. This chain's CDR3 is CASSRTSGEQTQYF. The CDR3 DNA reads TGTGCCAGCAGCAGGACTAGCGGGGAGCAGACCCAGTACTTC.

This clonotype was picked up many times. The chain uses TRBV5-1 and TRBJ2-2; no clear D. The V gene lost 3 bases and the J gene lost 0 bases, with 9 bases spanning the gap. Germline V CDR1 and CDR2: SGHRS, YFSETQ. The CDR3 is 15 residues long. The CDR3: CASSWFSSNTGELFF. The CDR3 nucleotides are TGCGCCAGCAGCTGGTTCAGCTCGAACACCGGGGAGCTGTTTTTT.

This clonotype occurred many times. The rearrangement uses TRBV29-1 and TRBJ2-5; TRBD2 agrees at 7 bases. The CDR3 sequence is 11 residues long. The germline V gene has CDR1 SQVTM and CDR2 ANQGSEA. V gave up 7 bases and J gave up 9 bases; unmatched junction bases: 8. CDR3 amino acids: CSGTQGLAQYF. CDR3 nucleotides: TGCAGCGGGACCCAAGGACTAGCCCAGTACTTC.

This clonotype came up many times. The gene calls are TRBV7-2 and TRBJ2-5; 7 nucleotides line up with TRBD1. The CDR3 spans 15 residues. In germline, CDR1 is SGHTA, CDR2 FQGNSA. With 5 bases clipped from V and 0 bases from J, the junction kept 6 bases outside the gene matches. CDR3 region: CASSLRGLYQETQYF. CDR3 DNA: TGTGCCAGCAGCCTCAGGGGGTTGTACCAAGAGACCCAGTACTTC. The full variable domain, rest sourced from reference TRBV7-2 and TRBJ2-5, is GAGVSQSPSNKVTEKGKDVELRCDPISGHTALYWYRQSLGQGLEFLIYFQGNSAPDKSGLPSDRFSAERTGGSVSTLTIQRTQQEDSAVYLCASSLRGLYQETQYFGPGTRLLVL.

The V and J genes are TRBV28 and TRBJ2-2; D gene unclear. CDR3 length: 14 amino acids. Per the germline V gene, CDR1 is MDHEN and CDR2 is SYDVKM. Trimming cost V 3 bases and J 2 bases, with 7 bases left between them. As DNA, the CDR3 is TGTGCCAGCAGTTTGACGGTTAACACCGGGGAGCTGTTTTTT. Protein product: CASSLTVNTGELFF.

This clonotype was seen repeatedly, ten times or more. J is TRBJ1-1 and V is TRBV20-1; D unclear. Trimming shortened V by 4 bases and J by 5 bases, and 14 bases separated the two germline ends. In germline, CDR1 is DFQATT, CDR2 SNEGSKA (reference sequence). The CDR3 runs to 13 residues. The CDR3, as DNA: TGCAGTGCTAACCCAACCCGAGAAACTGAAGCTTTCTTT. As protein: CSANPTRETEAFF.